The present entry profiles one TCR beta chain with its context. The antigen it recognizes is unknown. Per-nucleotide qualities are absent, and no much larger clonotype sits a single base away. Library preparation employed PCR. TCRdb records Illumina HiSeq 4000 as the sequencer. High-throughput sequencing was used to profile the TCR beta-chain CDR3 region of each patient. The study's processing was this. The researchers built a classifier to tell apart papillary thyroid cancer patients with distant metastasis, based on CDR3 differences among clinicopathological groups. Repertoire diversity was assessed with the Shannon index, and tumor-blood repertoire similarity with the Morisita-Horn index. TCRdb cleaned the public reads at Q25 with fastp, built clones with MiXCR and kept in-frame beta chains. These V and J calls derive from TCRdb rather than the authors' analysis. The sample table holds some 10,000 clones, of which 25% to 35% were seen once. About 10% of the sample goes to the ten largest clones.

The record originates from a study of metastatic and nonmetastatic thyroid tumors (TCRdb year 2020). About the investigation overall: Repertoires were compared across peripheral blood and tumor or nodule tissue samples from malignant and benign thyroid patients.

The CDR3 covers 14 residues, taking in both the cysteine and the phenylalanine. Kept here is only the CDR3 DNA, which spans 42 bases and is read in frame from base 1. Trimming takes 3 bases from V and 6 bases from J, and the germline ends sit 14 bases apart. CDR1 and CDR2 were assigned from the germline V gene (reference sequence) as SEHNR and FQNEAQ. What the research found in general, with its limitations: In both blood and tumor samples, TCR beta diversity was reported to be significantly higher in malignant tumors than in benign nodules.

No treatment had been received by any patient before thyroid surgery. Using T-cell receptor beta sequencing, the study looked back at clinical samples from patients collected from about 2011 to 2018. What was sequenced was tumor tissue. This clonotype was sampled from a male donor with papillary thyroid cancer or a benign thyroid nodule (not recorded which). Some clones in this sample may be carry-over from other donors' samples. The rearrangement joined TRBV7-9 to TRBJ1-2; D gene: possibly TRBD1, on 6 matching bases. The nucleotides are TGTGCCAGCAGCTTTGCCAGGGGAGGGGATGGCTACACCTTC. Translated, it gives CASSFARGGDGYTF.